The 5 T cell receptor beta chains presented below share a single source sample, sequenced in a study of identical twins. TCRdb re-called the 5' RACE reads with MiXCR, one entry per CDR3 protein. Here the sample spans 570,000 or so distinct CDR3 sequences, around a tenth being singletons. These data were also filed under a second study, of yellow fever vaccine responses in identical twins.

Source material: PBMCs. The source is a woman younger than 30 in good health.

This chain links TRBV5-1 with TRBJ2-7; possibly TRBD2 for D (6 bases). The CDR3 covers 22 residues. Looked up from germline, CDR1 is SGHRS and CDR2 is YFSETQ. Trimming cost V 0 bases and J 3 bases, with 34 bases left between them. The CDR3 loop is CASSLAGWEVRASEPVYYEQYF. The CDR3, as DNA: TGCGCCAGCAGCTTGGCCGGTTGGGAGGTTCGAGCTAGCGAGCCCGTATACTACGAGCAGTACTTC. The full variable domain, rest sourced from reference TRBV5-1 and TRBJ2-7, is KAGVTQTPRYLIKTRGQQVTLSCSPISGHRSVSWYQQTPGQGLQFLFEYFSETQRNKGNFPGRFSGRQFSNSRSEMNVSTLELGDSALYLCASSLAGWEVRASEPVYYEQYFGPGTRLTVT.

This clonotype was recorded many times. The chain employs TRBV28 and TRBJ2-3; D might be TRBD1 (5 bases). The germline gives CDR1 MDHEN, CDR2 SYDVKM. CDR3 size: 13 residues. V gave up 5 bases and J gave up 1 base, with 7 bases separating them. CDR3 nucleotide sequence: TGTGCCAGCAGTCCACAGGGCACAGATACGCAGTATTTT. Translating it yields CASSPQGTDTQYF.

DNA for the CDR3: TGTGCCAGCAGTTTAGAGGACTCAACCTACGAGCAGTACTTC. The encoded protein is CASSLEDSTYEQYF. The chain employs TRBV12-3 or TRBV12-4 and TRBJ2-7; the D gene is possibly TRBD2 (5 bases). The CDR3 has 14 amino acids. The V and J ends lost 1 base and 2 bases respectively, with 9 bases between them.

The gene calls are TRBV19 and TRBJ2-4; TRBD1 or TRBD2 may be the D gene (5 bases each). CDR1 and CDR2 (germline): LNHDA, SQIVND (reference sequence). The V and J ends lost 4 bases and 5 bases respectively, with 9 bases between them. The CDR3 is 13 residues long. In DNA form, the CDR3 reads TGTGCCAGTAGTACCACGGGACAAAACATTCAGTACTTC. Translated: CASSTTGQNIQYF.

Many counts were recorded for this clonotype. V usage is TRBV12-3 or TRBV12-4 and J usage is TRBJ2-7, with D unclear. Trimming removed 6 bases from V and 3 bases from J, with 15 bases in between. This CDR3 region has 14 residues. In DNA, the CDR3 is TGTGCCAGCAGCTCCGACACGTCTCACTACGAGCAGTACTTC. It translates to CASSSDTSHYEQYF.